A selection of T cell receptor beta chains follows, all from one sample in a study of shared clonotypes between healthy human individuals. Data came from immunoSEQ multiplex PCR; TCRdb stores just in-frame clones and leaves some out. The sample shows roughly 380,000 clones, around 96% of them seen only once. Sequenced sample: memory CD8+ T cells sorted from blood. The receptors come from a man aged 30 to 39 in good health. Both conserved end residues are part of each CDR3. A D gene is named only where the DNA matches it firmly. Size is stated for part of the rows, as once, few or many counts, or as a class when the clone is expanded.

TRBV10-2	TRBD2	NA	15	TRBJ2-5	CASNKGGGTQETQYF	TGCGCCAGCAATAAGGGCGGGGGGACCCAAGAGACCCAGTACTTC
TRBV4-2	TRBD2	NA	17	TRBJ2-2	CASSQGSSGRANGELFF	TGTGCCAGCAGCCAAGGGTCTAGCGGGAGGGCCAACGGGGAGCTGTTTTTT
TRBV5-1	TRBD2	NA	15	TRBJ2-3	CASSQAGGITDTQYF	TGCGCCAGCAGCCAAGCGGGAGGCATCACAGATACGCAGTATTTT
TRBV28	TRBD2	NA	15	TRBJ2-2	CASSFLREGSGELFF	TGTGCCAGCAGTTTTCTGAGGGAGGGTAGCGGGGAGCTGTTTTTT
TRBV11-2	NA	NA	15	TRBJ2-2	CASSLGLWNDGELFF	TGTGCCAGCAGCTTAGGTCTTTGGAACGACGGGGAGCTGTTTTTT
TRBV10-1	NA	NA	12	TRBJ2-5	CASSDMGETQYF	TGCGCCAGCAGTGATATGGGAGAGACCCAGTACTTC
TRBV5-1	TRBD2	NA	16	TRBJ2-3	CASRVLGGRTTDTQYF	TGCGCCAGCAGGGTGTTGGGCGGGAGGACCACAGATACGCAGTATTTT
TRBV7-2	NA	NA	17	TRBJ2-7	CASSLGSGTPLLYEQYF	TGTGCCAGCAGCTTAGGATCCGGCACCCCACTACTCTACGAGCAGTACTTC
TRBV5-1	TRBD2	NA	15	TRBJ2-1	CASSLSGSSYNEQFF	TGCGCCAGCTCCCTGAGCGGGAGCTCCTACAATGAGCAGTTCTTC
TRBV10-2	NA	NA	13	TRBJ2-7	CASRRGATSEQYF	TGCGCCAGCAGACGGGGCGCGACCTCCGAGCAGTACTTC
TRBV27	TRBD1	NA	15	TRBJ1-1	CASSPYDRADTEAFF	TGTGCCAGCAGTCCGTACGACAGGGCCGACACTGAAGCTTTCTTT
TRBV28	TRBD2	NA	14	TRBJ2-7	CASSLWGLAYEQYF	TGTGCCAGCAGTTTATGGGGACTAGCCTACGAGCAGTACTTC
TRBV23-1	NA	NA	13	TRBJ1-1	CASSQDSNTEAFF	TGCGCCAGCAGTCAAGACAGTAACACTGAAGCTTTCTTT
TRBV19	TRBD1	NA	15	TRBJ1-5	CASGGGTGGNQPQHF	TGTGCCAGTGGGGGTGGGACAGGGGGCAATCAGCCCCAGCATTTT
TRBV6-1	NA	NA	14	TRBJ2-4	CASSEQIAKNIQYF	TGTGCCAGCAGTGAACAGATAGCCAAAAACATTCAGTACTTC
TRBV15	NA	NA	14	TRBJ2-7	CATSRETGSYEQYF	TGTGCCACCAGCAGGGAGACAGGCTCCTACGAGCAGTACTTC
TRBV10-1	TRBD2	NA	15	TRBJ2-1	CASSPGTRGPNEQFF	TGCGCCAGCAGCCCCGGGACTAGAGGTCCAAATGAGCAGTTCTTC
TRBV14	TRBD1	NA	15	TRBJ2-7	CASSHGTGLYHEQYF	TGTGCCAGCAGCCATGGGACAGGATTATACCACGAGCAGTACTTC
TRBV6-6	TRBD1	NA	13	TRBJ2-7	CASTRTGGGEQYF	TGTGCCAGCACTCGGACAGGGGGCGGCGAGCAGTACTTC
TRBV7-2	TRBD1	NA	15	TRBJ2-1	CASSSRDSSYNEQFF	TGTGCCAGCAGCTCCCGGGACAGCTCCTACAATGAGCAGTTCTTC
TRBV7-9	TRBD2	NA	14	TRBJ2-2	CASSLGGSAGELFF	TGTGCCAGCAGCTTAGGCGGGAGTGCCGGGGAGCTGTTTTTT
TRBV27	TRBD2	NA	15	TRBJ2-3	CASSRTSGSTDTQYF	TGTGCCAGCAGCCGCACTAGCGGGAGCACAGATACGCAGTATTTT
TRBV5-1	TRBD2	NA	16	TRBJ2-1	CASSRLAGRPGDEQFF	TGCGCCAGCAGCCGTTTAGCGGGACGTCCGGGAGATGAGCAGTTCTTC
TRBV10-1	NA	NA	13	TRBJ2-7	CASSEEDAYEQYF	TGCGCCAGCAGTGAGGAGGACGCTTACGAGCAGTACTTC
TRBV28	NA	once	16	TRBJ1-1	CASTLLGGSLNTEAFF	TGTGCCAGCACCCTCTTAGGAGGTAGCTTGAACACTGAAGCTTTCTTT
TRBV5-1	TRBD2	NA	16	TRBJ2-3	CASSLGGLAGADTQYF	TGCGCCAGCAGCTTGGGGGGACTAGCGGGAGCTGATACGCAGTATTTT
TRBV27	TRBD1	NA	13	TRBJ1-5	CASQTGANQPQHF	TGTGCCAGCCAGACAGGGGCCAATCAGCCCCAGCATTTT
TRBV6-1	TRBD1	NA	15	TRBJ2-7	CASTGQARGNYEQYF	TGTGCCAGCACCGGACAGGCACGGGGAAACTACGAGCAGTACTTC
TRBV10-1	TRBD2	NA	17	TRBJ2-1	CASSGLAGLGSYNEQFF	TGCGCCAGCAGTGGACTAGCGGGATTAGGATCCTACAATGAGCAGTTCTTC
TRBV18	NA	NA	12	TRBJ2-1	CASSPVRAEQFF	TGTGCCAGCTCACCAGTGAGGGCTGAGCAGTTCTTC
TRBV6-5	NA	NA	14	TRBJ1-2	CASSYSQGYYGYTF	TGTGCCAGCAGTTACTCCCAGGGATACTATGGCTACACCTTC
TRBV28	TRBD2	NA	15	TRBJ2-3	CASSPPGLGPDTQYF	TGTGCCAGCAGTCCTCCGGGACTAGGGCCAGATACGCAGTATTTT